The entry below describes one T cell receptor beta chain. The data stem from a study of glioma-infiltrating T cells after dendritic cell vaccination. Overall study context: Dendritic cell vaccination trial patients had either newly diagnosed or recurrent glioblastoma.

The CDR3 loop spans 14 amino acids. CDR1 is SGHDN, CDR2 FVKESK, per germline. The trim removed 4 bases at V and 7 bases at J, leaving 7 bases unmatched. As to time point: after dendritic cell vaccination, including at tumor progression/relapse. The assay was immunoSEQ multiplex PCR, and TCRdb's table has in-frame clones only and misses some. The data contain 90,000 to 95,000 clones, 80% to 90% of them singletons. Sequences were derived from blood, sampled after dendritic cell vaccination. The clonotype was recovered from a human donor with glioblastoma. The chain employs TRBV14 and TRBJ2-1, with 7 bases that match TRBD2. The CDR3 loop is CASSLPGTKNEQFF. CDR3 DNA: TGTGCCAGCAGCCTTCCCGGGACTAAGAATGAGCAGTTCTTC.